This is a list of T cell receptor beta chains from one sample in a study of neurological immune-mediated disorders. TCRdb re-analysed the 5' RACE reads in MiXCR, keeping a single row per CDR3 protein. The sample has about 62,000 distinct CDR3 sequences; around 5% are singletons. Source material: PBMCs. The receptors originated from a woman aged 45-59 years with multiple sclerosis. Each CDR3 is given with its conserved first and last residue. Fields, in order: D gene, J gene, clone size, V gene, CDR3 protein, CDR3 DNA. D genes are given only for firm matches. The size field is filled for only some rows; it gives once, few, many or a size class.

d_call: TRBD1; j_call: TRBJ1-5; clone_size: .; v_call: TRBV6-1; cdr3_aa: CASSGQGLNQPQNF; cdr3_nt: TGTGCCAGCAGTGGACAGGGTTTAAATCAGCCCCAGAATTTT
d_call: .; j_call: TRBJ2-5; clone_size: few; v_call: TRBV24-1; cdr3_aa: CATSDFRRGETQYF; cdr3_nt: TGTGCCACCAGTGATTTTAGAAGGGGGGAGACCCAGTACTTC
d_call: .; j_call: TRBJ2-1; clone_size: .; v_call: TRBV4-1; cdr3_aa: CASSQVGYEQFF; cdr3_nt: TGCGCCAGCAGCCAAGTCGGCTATGAGCAGTTCTTC
d_call: .; j_call: TRBJ1-5; clone_size: many; v_call: TRBV27; cdr3_aa: CASAQGLGNQPQHF; cdr3_nt: TGTGCCAGTGCCCAGGGTTTGGGCAATCAGCCCCAGCATTTT
d_call: .; j_call: TRBJ2-5; clone_size: many; v_call: TRBV5-1; cdr3_aa: CASSARLDRAQETQYF; cdr3_nt: TGCGCCAGCAGCGCTCGGTTGGATAGGGCCCAAGAGACCCAGTACTTC
d_call: .; j_call: TRBJ1-5; clone_size: .; v_call: TRBV5-1; cdr3_aa: CASSVGNNQPQNF; cdr3_nt: TGCGCCAGCAGCGTCGGAAACAATCAGCCCCAGAATTTT
d_call: TRBD1; j_call: TRBJ1-4; clone_size: many; v_call: TRBV4-1; cdr3_aa: CASSLRMDRARFEKLFF; cdr3_nt: TGCGCCAGCAGCCTTCGAATGGACAGGGCTCGGTTTGAAAAACTGTTTTTT
d_call: .; j_call: TRBJ2-7; clone_size: many; v_call: TRBV11-1; cdr3_aa: CASSSLSMGEQYF; cdr3_nt: TGTGCCAGCAGCTCTCTCTCCATGGGCGAGCAGTACTTC
d_call: .; j_call: TRBJ1-6; clone_size: few; v_call: TRBV29-1; cdr3_aa: CSVDQGGSDNSPLNF; cdr3_nt: TGCAGCGTTGACCAGGGTGGTTCAGATAATTCACCCCTCAACTTT
d_call: TRBD1; j_call: TRBJ1-4; clone_size: many; v_call: TRBV20-1; cdr3_aa: CSALRQGKSEKLFF; cdr3_nt: TGCAGTGCACTGAGACAGGGGAAGAGTGAAAAACTGTTTTTT
d_call: TRBD1; j_call: TRBJ2-7; clone_size: many; v_call: TRBV28; cdr3_aa: CASSAGTGVSYEQYF; cdr3_nt: TGTGCCAGCAGTGCCGGGACAGGGGTTTCCTACGAGCAGTACTTC
d_call: .; j_call: TRBJ2-2; clone_size: many; v_call: TRBV20-1; cdr3_aa: CSARDGNTGELFF; cdr3_nt: TGCAGTGCGAGGGACGGTAACACCGGGGAGCTGTTTTTT
d_call: .; j_call: TRBJ2-5; clone_size: many; v_call: TRBV11-1; cdr3_aa: CASSNGETQYF; cdr3_nt: TGTGCCAGCAGCAACGGAGAGACCCAGTACTTC
d_call: .; j_call: TRBJ1-1; clone_size: many; v_call: TRBV14; cdr3_aa: CASSPLPGGREAFF; cdr3_nt: TGTGCCAGCAGCCCCCTTCCGGGTGGGCGTGAAGCTTTCTTT
d_call: .; j_call: TRBJ1-6; clone_size: many; v_call: TRBV7-2; cdr3_aa: CASSLARFNSPLHF; cdr3_nt: TGTGCCAGCAGCTTAGCACGCTTTAATTCACCCCTCCACTTT
d_call: TRBD2; j_call: TRBJ2-7; clone_size: many; v_call: TRBV12-3/TRBV12-4; cdr3_aa: CASSSVAGGSSSYEQYF; cdr3_nt: TGTGCCAGCAGTTCGGTGGCGGGGGGCTCCAGCTCCTACGAGCAGTACTTC
d_call: .; j_call: TRBJ2-5; clone_size: many; v_call: TRBV5-1; cdr3_aa: CASSYPEETQYF; cdr3_nt: TGCGCCAGCAGCTATCCCGAAGAGACCCAGTACTTC
d_call: TRBD1; j_call: TRBJ2-7; clone_size: many; v_call: TRBV29-1; cdr3_aa: CSALSGQGDYEQYF; cdr3_nt: TGCAGCGCTTTATCGGGACAGGGGGACTACGAGCAGTACTTC
d_call: TRBD2; j_call: TRBJ2-1; clone_size: many; v_call: TRBV4-2; cdr3_aa: CASSQGAGGFNEQFF; cdr3_nt: TGTGCCAGCAGCCAAGGAGCGGGGGGGTTTAATGAGCAGTTCTTC
d_call: .; j_call: TRBJ2-2; clone_size: many; v_call: TRBV6-2/TRBV6-3; cdr3_aa: CASSYNPGGANTGELFF; cdr3_nt: TGTGCCAGCAGTTATAACCCCGGGGGAGCGAACACCGGGGAGCTGTTTTTT
d_call: .; j_call: TRBJ1-1; clone_size: many; v_call: TRBV6-6; cdr3_aa: CASSDGQNTEAFF; cdr3_nt: TGTGCCAGCAGCGACGGACAAAACACTGAAGCTTTCTTT
d_call: .; j_call: TRBJ2-4; clone_size: many; v_call: TRBV7-2; cdr3_aa: CASSSGGTSIQYF; cdr3_nt: TGTGCCAGCAGCTCAGGCGGGACTTCTATTCAGTACTTC
d_call: .; j_call: TRBJ2-3; clone_size: many; v_call: TRBV7-2; cdr3_aa: CASSLVRRSQNTDTQYF; cdr3_nt: TGTGCCAGCAGCTTAGTCCGTCGTAGTCAGAACACAGATACGCAGTATTTT
d_call: TRBD2; j_call: TRBJ2-5; clone_size: many; v_call: TRBV7-7; cdr3_aa: CASSRTSWEETQYF; cdr3_nt: TGTGCTAGCAGTCGGACTAGCTGGGAAGAGACCCAGTACTTC
d_call: TRBD1; j_call: TRBJ1-1; clone_size: many; v_call: TRBV10-3; cdr3_aa: CAISTETGGTEAFF; cdr3_nt: TGTGCCATCAGTACCGAAACAGGGGGCACTGAAGCTTTCTTT
d_call: .; j_call: TRBJ2-5; clone_size: many; v_call: TRBV29-1; cdr3_aa: CSAYPLGETQYF; cdr3_nt: TGCAGCGCTTACCCACTGGGCGAGACCCAGTACTTC
d_call: TRBD1; j_call: TRBJ2-7; clone_size: many; v_call: TRBV5-1; cdr3_aa: CASSSRRDRTYEQYF; cdr3_nt: TGCGCCAGCAGCTCCAGGAGGGACAGGACCTACGAGCAGTACTTC
d_call: TRBD1; j_call: TRBJ2-1; clone_size: .; v_call: TRBV7-3; cdr3_aa: CASSLGRQGFQFF; cdr3_nt: TGTGCCAGCAGCTTAGGGAGACAGGGCTTTCAGTTCTTC
d_call: .; j_call: TRBJ1-5; clone_size: few; v_call: TRBV18; cdr3_aa: CASTAGPRNQPQHF; cdr3_nt: TGTGCCAGCACTGCTGGGCCTCGCAATCAGCCCCAGCATTTT
d_call: .; j_call: TRBJ1-1; clone_size: many; v_call: TRBV7-2; cdr3_aa: CASSFPGLNTEAFF; cdr3_nt: TGTGCCAGCAGCTTTCCCGGGCTGAACACTGAAGCTTTCTTT
d_call: TRBD1; j_call: TRBJ1-4; clone_size: many; v_call: TRBV15; cdr3_aa: CATSRDRAYEKLFF; cdr3_nt: TGTGCCACCAGCAGGGACAGGGCTTATGAAAAACTGTTTTTT
d_call: .; j_call: TRBJ2-2; clone_size: many; v_call: TRBV6-5; cdr3_aa: CASLREGGLSGELFF; cdr3_nt: TGTGCCAGCCTCAGGGAAGGGGGATTGTCCGGGGAGCTGTTTTTT
d_call: .; j_call: TRBJ1-1; clone_size: many; v_call: TRBV7-6; cdr3_aa: CASSLGGTVNSEAFF; cdr3_nt: TGTGCCAGCAGCTTAGGGGGGACGGTGAACTCTGAAGCTTTCTTT
d_call: TRBD1; j_call: TRBJ1-2; clone_size: many; v_call: TRBV12-3/TRBV12-4; cdr3_aa: CASSLFVAGGRSTF; cdr3_nt: TGTGCCAGCAGTTTATTTGTAGCAGGGGGCAGGAGCACCTTC
d_call: .; j_call: TRBJ1-1; clone_size: many; v_call: TRBV29-1; cdr3_aa: CSVADTLNTEAFF; cdr3_nt: TGCAGCGTTGCAGACACATTGAACACTGAAGCTTTCTTT
d_call: TRBD1; j_call: TRBJ1-6; clone_size: many; v_call: TRBV5-1; cdr3_aa: CASSLRDRQNSPLHF; cdr3_nt: TGCGCCAGCAGCCTCCGGGACAGGCAAAATTCACCCCTCCACTTT
d_call: .; j_call: TRBJ2-2; clone_size: many; v_call: TRBV5-5; cdr3_aa: CASSLSTPPGELFF; cdr3_nt: TGTGCCAGCAGCTTATCGACACCTCCCGGGGAGCTGTTTTTT
d_call: .; j_call: TRBJ1-2; clone_size: few; v_call: TRBV29-1; cdr3_aa: CSVDYGYTF; cdr3_nt: TGCAGCGTTGACTATGGCTACACCTTC
d_call: .; j_call: TRBJ1-1; clone_size: .; v_call: TRBV5-1; cdr3_aa: CASSLGHALANTEAFF; cdr3_nt: TGCGCCAGCAGCTTGGGGCACGCACTAGCGAACACTGAAGCTTTCTTT
d_call: TRBD1; j_call: TRBJ2-5; clone_size: many; v_call: TRBV28; cdr3_aa: CASSFRQGSYQETQYF; cdr3_nt: TGTGCCAGCAGTTTTCGACAGGGATCCTACCAAGAGACCCAGTACTTC
d_call: .; j_call: TRBJ2-7; clone_size: few; v_call: TRBV7-8; cdr3_aa: CASSRTDEQYF; cdr3_nt: TGTGCCAGCAGCCGGACGGACGAGCAGTACTTC
d_call: .; j_call: TRBJ2-2; clone_size: .; v_call: TRBV18; cdr3_aa: CASSPPLAALGGELFF; cdr3_nt: TGTGCCAGCTCACCACCATTAGCGGCCCTTGGCGGGGAGCTGTTTTTT
d_call: TRBD1; j_call: TRBJ2-1; clone_size: many; v_call: TRBV20-1; cdr3_aa: CSATGTGFPNEQFF; cdr3_nt: TGCAGTGCTACCGGGACAGGGTTTCCCAATGAGCAGTTCTTC
d_call: TRBD1; j_call: TRBJ1-1; clone_size: many; v_call: TRBV20-1; cdr3_aa: CSASLTGWGEAFF; cdr3_nt: TGCAGTGCTAGCCTGACAGGGTGGGGTGAAGCTTTCTTT
d_call: .; j_call: TRBJ2-7; clone_size: .; v_call: TRBV10-3; cdr3_aa: CAISERTKNYEQYF; cdr3_nt: TGTGCCATCAGTGAGAGGACTAAAAACTACGAGCAGTACTTC
d_call: TRBD1; j_call: TRBJ1-1; clone_size: many; v_call: TRBV14; cdr3_aa: CASSPQRTGRGMNTEAFF; cdr3_nt: TGTGCCAGCAGCCCGCAGCGGACAGGGCGGGGTATGAACACTGAAGCTTTCTTT
d_call: .; j_call: TRBJ1-1; clone_size: many; v_call: TRBV12-3/TRBV12-4; cdr3_aa: CASSFGGSEAFF; cdr3_nt: TGTGCCAGCAGTTTCGGGGGGTCTGAAGCTTTCTTT